This entry lists 20 T cell receptor beta chains sequenced from one sample in a study of blood T cell repertoires in COVID-19. Assay used: immunoSEQ multiplex PCR; TCRdb lists only in-frame clones, some missing. This sample has some 140,000 clones, with around 82% found just once. The sequenced sample was PBMCs or T cells enriched from blood (not recorded which). The receptors come from a middle-aged man with acute COVID-19.

The chain has TRBV5-8 and TRBJ1-1; D call uncertain. CDR1 SGHTS and CDR2 YDEGEE come from the germline V gene. V lost 0 bases and J 4 bases, leaving 7 bases between the germline ends. This CDR3 comprises 13 residues. The CDR3 reads CASSLVPSTEAFF. The CDR3 bases are TGTGCCAGCAGCTTGGTTCCGAGCACTGAAGCTTTCTTT.

The rearrangement uses TRBV3-1 (or the pseudogene TRBV3-2) and TRBJ2-3, with D possibly matching TRBD2 (5 bases). The CDR3 consists of 13 residues. V was clipped by 0 bases and J by 10 bases, with 11 bases between them. Germline CDR1 and CDR2: LGHDT and YNNKEL (reference sequence). The CDR3 loop reads CASSQDRTSPQYF. CDR3 nucleotides: TGTGCCAGCAGCCAAGATCGGACTTCCCCGCAGTATTTT.

Turning to this clone: A read error may account for a junction end that differs from germline. This chain uses TRBV5-4 with TRBJ2-1; TRBD1 matches at 7 bases. Germline V gene sequence: CDR1 SGHNT, CDR2 YYREEE (reference sequence). This CDR3 comprises 14 residues. CDR3 sequence: CASSLINRDSSQLF. In nucleotides, the CDR3 is TGTGCCAGCAGCTTAATTAACCGGGACAGTAGTCAGCTCTTC.

The V and J genes are TRBV11-2 and TRBJ2-3; TRBD1 aligns across 10 bases. From germline, CDR1 is SGHAT and CDR2 FQNNGV. V lost 3 bases and J lost 1; bases outside the gene matches: 1. The CDR3 contains 15 residues. As DNA, the CDR3 is TGTGCCAGCAGCTTTGGGACAGGGGGCACAGATACGCAGTATTTT. Translation gives CASSFGTGGTDTQYF.

The V and J genes are TRBV7-2 and TRBJ2-1, with 12 positions matching TRBD2. Germline assignment: CDR1 SGHTA and CDR2 FQGNSA. CDR3 length: 16 amino acids. With 3 bases clipped from V and 6 bases from J, the junction kept 6 bases outside the gene matches. The CDR3 loop reads CASSLGGLAGFNEQFF. The CDR3 DNA is TGTGCCAGCAGCTTGGGGGGACTAGCGGGTTTCAATGAGCAGTTCTTC.

This rearrangement joins TRBV6-5 to TRBJ1-4; D is ambiguous. Germline values: CDR1 MNHEY, CDR2 SVGAGI. The length of the CDR3 is 14 residues. V dropped 7 bases and J dropped 8 bases, with 17 bases sitting between them. In DNA form, the CDR3 reads TGTGCCAGCACCCGGTCCGGGAGAGGAGAAAAACTGTTTTTT. Its protein is CASTRSGRGEKLFF.

The J gene is TRBJ1-6, the V gene TRBV28; TRBD1 aligns across 7 bases. Germline V lookup: CDR1 MDHEN, CDR2 SYDVKM. The CDR3 is 16 residues long. Losses at the gene ends were 5 bases for V and 7 bases for J; bases not matched to a gene: 11. CDR3 in amino acids: CASSPPDRRENSPLHF. The CDR3 bases are TGTGCCAGCAGTCCGCCGGACAGGCGAGAAAATTCACCCCTCCACTTT. Full variable domain (missing parts from reference TRBV28 and TRBJ1-6): DVKVTQSSRYLVKRTGEKVFLECVQDMDHENMFWYRQDPGLGLRLIYFSYDVKMKEKGDIPEGYSVSREKKERFSLILESASTNQTSMYLCASSPPDRRENSPLHFGNGTRLTVT.

This chain joins TRBV5-6 and TRBJ2-1; 7 bases agree with TRBD1. This CDR3 region has 12 residues. The J segment lost 8 bases and the V segment lost 3 bases, leaving 2 bases of the junction unmatched. The germline V gene has CDR1 SGHDT and CDR2 YYEEEE. In nucleotides, the CDR3 is TGTGCCAGCAGCTGGGACAGTTATGAGCAGTTCTTC. Residues: CASSWDSYEQFF.

This clone was detected only a few times. The chain recombines TRBV19 with TRBJ1-1, with 8 bases lining up with TRBD1. V shed 11 bases and J 4 bases; nucleotides not matched to a gene: 6. The CDR3 is made up of 12 amino acids. CDR1 and CDR2 from the germline V gene are LNHDA and SQIVND (reference sequence). CDR3 sequence (DNA): TGTGCCGTACAGGGGGAAGCCACTGAAGCTTTCTTT. It yields the protein CAVQGEATEAFF.

This rearrangement joins TRBV12-3 or TRBV12-4 to TRBJ2-2; D call uncertain. The CDR3 extends over 11 amino acids. Between the trimmed V and J ends, which lost 7 bases and 3 bases, there was a span of 3 bases. CDR3 protein: CASTYTGELFF. The CDR3 nucleotides are TGTGCCAGCACCTACACCGGGGAGCTGTTTTTT.

This rearrangement joins TRBV4-1 to TRBJ1-5; possible D gene TRBD1, 5 bases. V lost 0 bases to trimming and J lost 2 bases, with 11 bases between them. The CDR3 is made up of 16 amino acids. Germline lookup yields CDR1 MGHRA and CDR2 YSYEKL. The CDR3 DNA reads TGCGCCAGCAGCCAAGATGGGGGACTCGGCAATCAGCCCCAGCATTTT. It encodes CASSQDGGLGNQPQHF.

The chain carries TRBV28 and TRBJ2-7; D gene uncertain. Germline assignment: CDR1 MDHEN and CDR2 SYDVKM. The CDR3 has 13 residues. The V and J ends lost 6 bases and 2 bases respectively, with 11 bases between them. CDR3 residues: CASSPGATYEQYF. As DNA, the CDR3 is TGTGCCAGCAGCCCCGGAGCAACCTACGAGCAGTACTTC.

The chain carries TRBV7-9 and TRBJ2-1, with a weak D call TRBD1 (6 bases). The V and J ends lost 7 bases and 10 bases respectively, with 23 bases between them. Germline loops: CDR1 SEHNR, CDR2 FQNEAQ (reference sequence). The CDR3 contains 15 residues. CDR3 coding DNA: TGTGCCAGCAACCACGCCGCAACAGGGCCTGAGGAGCAGTTCTTC. Translation gives CASNHAATGPEEQFF.

The J gene is TRBJ2-7, the V gene TRBV7-2; 9 bases map to TRBD2. This CDR3 contains 13 residues. CDR1 is SGHTA, CDR2 FQGNSA, per germline. The trim removed 6 bases at V and 5 bases at J, leaving 5 bases unmatched. The CDR3 coding sequence is TGTGCCAGCAGGGAAGCGGGAGGAGACGAGCAGTACTTC. Translated, it gives CASREAGGDEQYF.

V and J are TRBV30 and TRBJ1-3; D ambiguous. The CDR3 is 15 amino acids. V gave up 0 bases and J gave up 0 bases, with 9 bases separating them. The germline CDR1 and CDR2 sequences are GTSNPN and SVGIG (reference sequence). CDR3 sequence: CAWSVLGSSGNTIYF. CDR3 DNA sequence: TGTGCCTGGAGTGTACTGGGGAGCTCTGGAAACACCATATATTTT.

The chain uses TRBV5-1 and TRBJ2-7; 10 bases align to TRBD1. CDR3 length: 14 amino acids. Trimming removed 4 bases from V and 5 bases from J; junction bases left unmatched: 6. Germline-derived CDR1 and CDR2 are SGHRS and YFSETQ. In DNA, the CDR3 is TGCGCCAGCAGCCCCGGGGACAGGGGCCACGAGCAGTACTTC. It is translated as CASSPGDRGHEQYF.

V usage is TRBV4-1 and J usage is TRBJ2-7; the match to TRBD2 covers 12 bases. Trimming at V came to 5 bases and at J to 3 bases, leaving 5 bases not matched to a gene. This CDR3 region has 15 residues. Per the germline V gene, CDR1 is MGHRA and CDR2 is YSYEKL. The CDR3 DNA reads TGCGCCAGCAGCTCGACTAGCGGGAGACTCTACGAGCAGTACTTC. Protein product: CASSSTSGRLYEQYF.

The chain links TRBV7-2 to TRBJ1-2, with TRBD1 as a possible D gene (6 bases). Per the germline V gene, CDR1 is SGHTA and CDR2 is FQGNSA. The CDR3 contains 15 residues. The ends were cut back, 1 base at V and 2 bases at J, with 11 bases in the middle. CDR3 sequence (DNA): TGTGCCAGCAGCTTAGTTGGTCAGGGGAACTATGGCTACACCTTC. Protein sequence: CASSLVGQGNYGYTF.

This chain joins TRBV7-9 and TRBJ2-2, with D possibly TRBD2 on 5 matching bases. Germline CDR1 SEHNR, CDR2 FQNEAQ (reference sequence). The length of the CDR3 is 13 residues. The V end was cut by 6 bases, the J end by 8 bases, with 13 bases between. The CDR3 spells CASSSDYEGELFF. The CDR3 DNA reads TGTGCCAGCAGTTCCGACTATGAGGGGGAGCTGTTTTTT.

The chain carries TRBV11-3 and TRBJ1-1; no clear D. The CDR3 loop spans 13 amino acids. Germline V gene sequence: CDR1 SGHNT, CDR2 YENEEA. V was trimmed by 0 bases and J by 0 bases, leaving 2 bases between them. CDR3 protein: CASSLDMNTEAFF. For the CDR3, the DNA is TGTGCCAGCAGCTTAGATATGAACACTGAAGCTTTCTTT.